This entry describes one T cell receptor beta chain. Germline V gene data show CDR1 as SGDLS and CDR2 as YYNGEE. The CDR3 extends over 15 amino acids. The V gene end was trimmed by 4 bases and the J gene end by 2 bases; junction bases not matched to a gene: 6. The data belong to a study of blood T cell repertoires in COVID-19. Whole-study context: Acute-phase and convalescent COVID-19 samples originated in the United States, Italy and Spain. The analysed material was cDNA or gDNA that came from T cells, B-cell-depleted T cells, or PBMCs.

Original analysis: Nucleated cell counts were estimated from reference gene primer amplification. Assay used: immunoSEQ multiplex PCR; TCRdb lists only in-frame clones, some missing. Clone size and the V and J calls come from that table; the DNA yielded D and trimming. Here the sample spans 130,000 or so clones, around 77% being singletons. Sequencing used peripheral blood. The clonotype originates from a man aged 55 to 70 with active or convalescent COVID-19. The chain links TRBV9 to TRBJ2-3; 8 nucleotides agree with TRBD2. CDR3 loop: CASSRLSGATDTQYF. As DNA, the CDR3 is TGTGCCAGCAGCCGGCTTAGCGGGGCCACAGATACGCAGTATTTT. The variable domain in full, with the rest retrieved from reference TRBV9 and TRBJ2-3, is DSGVTQTPKHLITATGQRVTLRCSPRSGDLSVYWYQQSLDQGLQFLIQYYNGEERAKGNILERFSAQQFPDLHSELNLSSLELGDSALYFCASSRLSGATDTQYFGPGTRLTVL.